The clone carrying this T cell receptor (beta chain) was seen a single time. The sample belongs to a study of tumor-infiltrating lymphocytes in localized non-small cell lung cancer. Study in general: Tumor tissue and non-adjacent uninvolved lung came from each patient.

Profiling relied on immunoSEQ multiplex PCR, and the TCRdb table lists in-frame clones only, not all of them. The data show 12,000 or so clones, over 70% seen once. Looked up from germline, CDR1 is WSHSY and CDR2 is SAAADI. The CDR3 is made up of 12 amino acids. The J segment lost 7 bases and the V segment lost 6 bases, leaving 5 bases of the junction unmatched. Sequencing used lung tumor tissue. This receptor was identified in a human donor with non-small cell lung cancer. The chain is built from TRBV10-2 and TRBJ2-7; 8 bases line up with TRBD1. The CDR3 DNA reads TGCGCCAGCAGGCAGGGGGCGCAGGAGCAGTACTTC. It specifies CASRQGAQEQYF.